Listed here are 21 T cell receptor beta chains from one sample, sequenced in a study of T cell responses to AZD1222 COVID-19 vaccine. The method was immunoSEQ multiplex PCR; TCRdb's version includes in-frame clones alone and lacks a portion of them. This sample carries 130,000 to 150,000 clones, about 91% of them seen once, and the ten largest clones take 1.5% to 2%. The sequencing used peripheral blood, collected on day 0 of AZD1222 vaccination. These receptors all stem from an adult in good health.

This chain connects TRBV2 to TRBJ2-5; TRBD1 matches 10 bases. V lost 7 bases and J lost 3; bases outside the gene matches: 5. CDR1 and CDR2 from the germline V gene are SNHLY and FYNNEI. The CDR3 has 14 residues. For the CDR3, the DNA is TGTGCCAGCATATCGGGGACAGGGGAAGAGACCCAGTACTTC. Translation gives CASISGTGEETQYF. The full variable domain, rest sourced from reference TRBV2 and TRBJ2-5, is EPEVTQTPSHQVTQMGQEVILRCVPISNHLYFYWYRQILGQKVEFLVSFYNNEISEKSEIFDDQFSVERPDGSNFTLKIRSTKLEDSAMYFCASISGTGEETQYFGPGTRLLVL.

The J gene is TRBJ2-3, the V gene TRBV6-5; 9 positions agree with TRBD1. CDR3 size: 14 residues. CDR1 is MNHEY, CDR2 SVGAGI, per germline. V was clipped by 5 bases and J by 5 bases; unmatched bases: 5. The CDR3 protein is CASSPGQGGDTQYF. The CDR3 coding sequence is TGTGCCAGCAGTCCGGGACAGGGAGGAGATACGCAGTATTTT.

This chain joins TRBV6-6 and TRBJ1-6, with 10 bases identical to TRBD1. CDR1 is MNHNY, CDR2 SVGAGI, per germline (reference sequence). The CDR3 is 14 amino acids. V was pared by 5 bases and J by 13 bases, with 8 bases of the junction left unmatched. CDR3 bases: TGTGCCAGCAGTGTAACCGGGACAGGGGCCCCCCTCCACTTT. Translating gives CASSVTGTGAPLHF.

The chain combines TRBV4-1 with TRBJ2-1, with TRBD1 matching over 7 bases. Germline V lookup: CDR1 MGHRA, CDR2 YSYEKL. This CDR3 is 16 amino acids long. With V trimmed by 0 bases and J by 8 bases, 10 bases remained unmatched. The CDR3 loop reads CASSQELGRGWDEQFF. As DNA, the CDR3 is TGCGCCAGCAGCCAAGAGCTCGGCAGGGGGTGGGATGAGCAGTTCTTC.

This rearrangement joins TRBV5-4 to TRBJ2-3, with 7 bases fitting TRBD1. Germline-derived CDR1 and CDR2 are SGHNT and YYREEE (reference sequence). V gave up 0 bases and J gave up 3 bases; unmatched junction bases: 7. This CDR3 has 16 residues. The CDR3 nucleotides are TGTGCCAGCAGCTTGGGGACAGGCCGAACAACAGATACGCAGTATTTT. Its translation: CASSLGTGRTTDTQYF. Complete variable domain (other parts from reference TRBV5-4 and TRBJ2-3): ETGVTQSPTHLIKTRGQQVTLRCSSQSGHNTVSWYQQALGQGPQFIFQYYREEENGRGNFPPRFSGLQFPNYSSELNVNALELDDSALYLCASSLGTGRTTDTQYFGPGTRLTVL.

The rearrangement links TRBV5-1 to TRBJ1-2; TRBD1 agrees at 10 bases. Germline CDR1 reads SGHRS; CDR2 reads YFSETQ. Germline trimming cut 0 bases from V and 7 bases from J; bases unmatched to any gene: 6. The CDR3 extends over 15 amino acids. The DNA for the CDR3 is TGCGCCAGCAGCTTGGGACAGGGGGCGTTAGGTGGCTACACCTTC. Amino acid sequence: CASSLGQGALGGYTF.

The V gene is TRBV7-2, the J gene TRBJ2-2, with D possibly being TRBD1 (6 bases). V lost 6 bases and J 7 bases, leaving 12 bases between the germline ends. CDR1 SGHTA and CDR2 FQGNSA come from the germline V gene. CDR3 length: 13 amino acids. The CDR3 loop is CASSFGQNGELFF. The CDR3 DNA follows: TGTGCCAGCAGTTTTGGACAGAACGGGGAGCTGTTTTTT. The complete variable domain, with remaining parts taken from reference TRBV7-2 and TRBJ2-2, reads GAGVSQSPSNKVTEKGKDVELRCDPISGHTALYWYRQSLGQGLEFLIYFQGNSAPDKSGLPSDRFSAERTGGSVSTLTIQRTQQEDSAVYLCASSFGQNGELFFGEGSRLTVL.

This chain links TRBV19 with TRBJ1-4; D gene uncertain. V shed 8 bases and J shed 8 bases, with 6 bases lying between them. Germline CDR1 LNHDA, CDR2 SQIVND (reference sequence). The CDR3 is made up of 10 amino acids. The CDR3 nucleotides read TGTGCCAGTCGTCTCGAAAAACTGTTTTTT. This encodes CASRLEKLFF.

This chain connects TRBV29-1 to TRBJ2-5; D may match TRBD1 or TRBD2 (6 bases each). Trimming stripped 8 bases from V and 4 bases from J, with 20 bases between. Germline V gene data show CDR1 as SQVTM and CDR2 as ANQGSEA. The CDR3 has 14 amino acids. This CDR3 reads CSSRLSGAGETQYF. CDR3 nucleotides: TGCAGCTCCCGCCTGTCGGGGGCCGGAGAGACCCAGTACTTC.

The CDR3 region is CASSRGTANYGYTF. CDR3 nucleotides: TGCGCCAGCAGCCGGGGGACAGCTAACTATGGCTACACCTTC. The chain combines TRBV4-1 with TRBJ1-2; TRBD1 matches at 7 bases. With 4 bases clipped from V and 0 bases from J, the junction kept 2 bases outside the gene matches. Per germline, CDR1 MGHRA and CDR2 YSYEKL. The CDR3 is made up of 14 amino acids.

This rearrangement joins TRBV19 to TRBJ1-1; TRBD1 matches at 8 bases. After removal of 5 bases from V and 3 bases from J, the junction contained 8 bases not matched to a gene. Germline CDR1 is LNHDA and CDR2 is SQIVND (reference sequence). The CDR3 spans 15 residues. The CDR3 DNA follows: TGTGCCAGTAGTGTGGGACAGGTCCGCCACACTGAAGCTTTCTTT. Encoded protein: CASSVGQVRHTEAFF.

V gene TRBV18 combines with J gene TRBJ2-6; the D is unclear. The CDR3 is made up of 17 amino acids. Germline CDR1 reads KGHSH; CDR2 reads LQKENI. Trimming took 3 bases from V and 0 from J, leaving 12 bases between them. In DNA, the CDR3 is TGTGCCAGCTCACCCTTTTCAGAAACCTCTGGGGCCAACGTCCTGACTTTC. This encodes CASSPFSETSGANVLTF.

This chain uses TRBV11-2 with TRBJ1-1; D might be TRBD1 (5 bases). This CDR3 is 17 amino acids long. Per germline, CDR1 SGHAT and CDR2 FQNNGV. Trimming removed 3 bases at V and 1 base at J, with 18 bases between. Written as DNA, the CDR3 is TGTGCCAGCAGCTTTTGGGCTCGGGGCAGGGCGAACACTGAAGCTTTCTTT. This encodes CASSFWARGRANTEAFF.

The chain joins TRBV5-1 to TRBJ1-4; 9 bases agree with TRBD1. Trimming removed 0 bases from V and 7 bases from J; junction bases left unmatched: 10. Germline CDR1 and CDR2: SGHRS and YFSETQ. There are 17 residues in the CDR3. This chain's CDR3 is CASSLESVGTGTEKLFF. The DNA of the CDR3 is TGCGCCAGCAGCTTGGAGTCTGTTGGGACAGGGACTGAAAAACTGTTTTTT.

This chain links TRBV7-9 with TRBJ2-4, with D maybe TRBD1 (6 bases). The germline gives CDR1 SEHNR, CDR2 FQNEAQ (reference sequence). The CDR3 totals 16 residues. The V end lost 5 bases, the J end lost 0 bases, and 14 bases lay between the germline ends. DNA for the CDR3: TGTGCCAGCAGCCCCGCCGTGACAGGAGCCAAAAACATTCAGTACTTC. It encodes CASSPAVTGAKNIQYF.

The chain has TRBV29-1 and TRBJ2-7; 7 positions match TRBD1. Germline trimming cut 7 bases from V and 1 base from J; bases unmatched to any gene: 13. Germline CDR1 is SQVTM and CDR2 is ANQGSEA. The CDR3 is 15 amino acids. The CDR3 loop is CSATQGSGISYEQYF. CDR3 coding DNA: TGCAGCGCTACACAGGGGTCTGGAATTTCCTACGAGCAGTACTTC.

This rearrangement joins TRBV4-2 to TRBJ2-3; TRBD2 matches 10 bases. The CDR3 loop spans 17 amino acids. The V gene end was trimmed by 0 bases and the J gene end by 2 bases; junction bases not matched to a gene: 5. Germline loops: CDR1 LGHNA, CDR2 YNFKEQ. CDR3 amino acids: CASSQDSGLAPTDTQYF. CDR3 DNA sequence: TGTGCCAGCAGCCAAGATTCGGGACTAGCGCCCACAGATACGCAGTATTTT.

This chain uses TRBV5-8 with TRBJ2-3; the D is unclear. The germline V gene has CDR1 SGHTS and CDR2 YDEGEE. This CDR3 has 15 residues. V lost 4 bases to trimming and J lost 6 bases, with 18 bases between them. The CDR3 here is CASSLGLGFVDTQYF. The CDR3 DNA sequence: TGTGCCAGCAGCCTGGGTTTAGGGTTCGTCGATACGCAGTATTTT.

The chain links TRBV30 to TRBJ1-2; TRBD1 might be the D (6 bases). Germline CDR1 reads GTSNPN; CDR2 reads SVGIG (reference sequence). The CDR3 totals 13 residues. The V end lost 2 bases, the J end lost 4 bases, and 11 bases lay between the germline ends. This CDR3 is CAWSHGGSYGYTF. The CDR3 DNA sequence: TGTGCCTGGAGTCACGGGGGCAGCTATGGCTACACCTTC. The full variable domain, rest sourced from reference TRBV30 and TRBJ1-2, is SQTIHQWPATLVQPVGSPLSLECTVEGTSNPNLYWYRQAAGRGLQLLFYSVGIGQISSEVPQNLSASRPQDRQFILSSKKLLLSDSGFYLCAWSHGGSYGYTFGSGTRLTVV.

J is TRBJ1-1 and V is TRBV5-5; possible D gene TRBD1, 6 bases. CDR3 length: 15 residues. V lost 4 bases and J 7 bases, leaving 20 bases between the germline ends. CDR1 is SGHKS, CDR2 YYEKEE, per germline (reference sequence). CDR3 nucleotide sequence: TGTGCCAGCAGCCCCTTGAGGGGGGGCCTTGGTGAAGCTTTCTTT. This encodes CASSPLRGGLGEAFF.

The CDR3 loop is CASSVVSLAGGTDTQYF. The DNA of the CDR3 is TGTGCCAGCAGCGTAGTAAGTCTAGCGGGGGGGACAGATACGCAGTATTTT. The V gene is TRBV9, the J gene TRBJ2-3, with 12 nucleotides matching TRBD2. Germline-derived CDR1 and CDR2 are SGDLS and YYNGEE. This CDR3 comprises 17 residues. V shed 0 bases and J 3 bases; nucleotides not matched to a gene: 5.